This TCR beta chain was captured in a study of memory CD4+ T cells and cytomegalovirus serostatus. The study, taken as a whole, reports: Repertoires predicted CMV serostatus with median bootstrapped AUC of approximately 0.94.

Single viable CD3+CD4+CD8-CD45RO+ cells were sorted as the memory CD4+ T cells. The authors' processing: Out-of-frame sequences were removed, leaving around 2.2 million distinct TCRbeta sequences. Sequencing used immunoSEQ multiplex PCR; TCRdb keeps in-frame clones, though not all of them. V and J calls and clone size come straight from that table; D and trimming were deduced from the DNA. The table has 50,000 to 65,000 clones, about 73% seen once; the top ten hold around 0.83%. The CDR3 has 14 amino acids. Germline V CDR1 and CDR2: SNHLY, FYNNEI. V lost 6 bases to trimming and J lost 1 base, with 11 bases between them. Notes on this clone: Its antigen remains unidentified.

The chain recombines TRBV2 with TRBJ2-3; TRBD2 might be the D (6 bases). Sequenced input: memory CD4+ T cells from blood. This TCR was recovered from an adult in good health and CMV-seronegative. The chain's CDR3 is CASSTRGGTDTQYF. For the CDR3, the DNA is TGTGCCAGCAGCACCCGCGGGGGCACAGATACGCAGTATTTT.